This TCR beta chain was sequenced for a study of T cell repertoires in cytomegalovirus infection. Background on the study: Peptides in the study included HLA-C-restricted and HLA-B-restricted CMV epitopes.

This clonotype came up many times. The antigen is not known. General study points: CMV-specific TCR beta clonotypes restricted by HLA-C were the ones dominating the ex vivo response.

One entry per CDR3 protein results from TCRdb running MiXCR on the reads. The sample records 830,000 or so distinct CDR3 sequences, around a third being singletons. Sequenced material: cultured CD8+ T cells from PBMCs, taken from culture after CMV antigen stimulation. The TCR originated in a human donor in good health (CMV status not recorded). Some clones in this sample may be carry-over from other donors' samples.

The CDR3 nucleotides are TGTGCCAGCAGCCCGCAGGGGCCCTACGAGCAGTACTTC. It encodes CASSPQGPYEQYF. The chain has TRBV7-6 and TRBJ2-7, with TRBD1 as a possible D gene (6 bases). V dropped 5 bases and J dropped 2 bases, with 10 bases sitting between them. CDR1 and CDR2 from the germline V gene are SGHVS and FNYEAQ. The CDR3 is 13 residues long.